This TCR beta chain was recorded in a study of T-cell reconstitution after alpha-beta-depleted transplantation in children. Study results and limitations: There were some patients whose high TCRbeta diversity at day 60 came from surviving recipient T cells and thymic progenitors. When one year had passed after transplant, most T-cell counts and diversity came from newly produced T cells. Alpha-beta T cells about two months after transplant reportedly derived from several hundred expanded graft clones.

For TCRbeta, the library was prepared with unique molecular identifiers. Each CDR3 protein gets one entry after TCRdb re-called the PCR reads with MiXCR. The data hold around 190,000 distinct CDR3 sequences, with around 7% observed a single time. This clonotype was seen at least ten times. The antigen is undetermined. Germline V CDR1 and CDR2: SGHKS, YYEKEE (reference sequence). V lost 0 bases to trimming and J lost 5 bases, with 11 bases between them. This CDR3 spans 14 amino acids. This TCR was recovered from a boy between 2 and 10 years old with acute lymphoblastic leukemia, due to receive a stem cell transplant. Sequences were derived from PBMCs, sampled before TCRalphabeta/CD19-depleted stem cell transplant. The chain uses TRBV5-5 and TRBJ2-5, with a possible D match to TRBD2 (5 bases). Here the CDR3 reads CASSLAGNVETQYF. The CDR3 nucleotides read TGTGCCAGCAGCTTGGCGGGAAATGTGGAGACCCAGTACTTC.